These T cell receptor beta chains were read from a single sample in a study of T cell responses to AZD1222 COVID-19 vaccine. TCRdb's table, derived via immunoSEQ multiplex PCR, lists solely in-frame clones and lacks some. The data show some 150,000 clones, 90% seen once. Sequenced here: peripheral blood, sampled on day 0 of AZD1222 vaccination. Every receptor here comes from an adult in good health. CDR3s include the opening cysteine and the closing phenylalanine or tryptophan. A D gene is named only where the DNA matches it firmly. Size is stated for part of the rows, as once, few or many counts, or as a class when the clone is expanded.

d_call	v_call	clone_size	j_call	cdr3_aa	cdr3_nt
TRBD1	TRBV10-3	.	TRBJ2-3	CAVVGTGGEGTDTQYF	TGTGCCGTTGTCGGGACAGGGGGCGAAGGCACAGATACGCAGTATTTT
TRBD2	TRBV4-3	.	TRBJ2-1	CASSLGGDFYNEQFF	TGCGCCAGCAGCCTTGGGGGGGATTTTTACAATGAGCAGTTCTTC
.	TRBV27	.	TRBJ1-5	CASSTAITRGSNQPQHF	TGTGCCAGCAGTACCGCAATTACTCGGGGTAGCAATCAGCCCCAGCATTTT
.	TRBV2	.	TRBJ2-2	CASSDQRGELFF	TGTGCCAGCAGTGACCAAAGGGGGGAGCTGTTTTTT
.	TRBV9	.	TRBJ1-1	CASSSGGGRTEAFF	TGTGCCAGCAGCTCCGGGGGGGGTCGGACTGAAGCTTTCTTT
.	TRBV4-1	few	TRBJ2-7	CASSNLGLGVYEQYF	TGCGCCAGCAGCAACCTTGGACTTGGGGTATACGAGCAGTACTTC
.	TRBV7-6	.	TRBJ1-6	CASSLVGGSSYNSPLHF	TGTGCCAGCAGCTTAGTGGGGGGGAGCTCCTATAATTCACCCCTCCACTTT
.	TRBV4-1	.	TRBJ1-1	CASSHLGTGNTEAFF	TGCGCCAGCAGCCACCTCGGGACGGGGAACACTGAAGCTTTCTTT
.	TRBV27	.	TRBJ2-7	CASSADSSYEQYF	TGTGCCAGCAGTGCCGACAGCTCCTACGAGCAGTACTTC
.	TRBV27	.	TRBJ2-6	CASSLSGAPGANVLTF	TGTGCCAGCAGCCTGAGTGGGGCCCCTGGGGCCAACGTCCTGACTTTC
.	TRBV15	.	TRBJ1-2	CATSRGGDGWYTF	TGTGCCACCAGCAGAGGCGGGGACGGATGGTACACCTTC
.	TRBV30	.	TRBJ1-2	CAWAGRRGEGYTF	TGTGCCTGGGCGGGTCGGAGGGGCGAGGGCTACACCTTC
.	TRBV7-2	.	TRBJ2-1	CASSLDPGHYIEQFF	TGTGCCAGCAGCTTGGACCCCGGGCACTACATTGAGCAGTTCTTC
.	TRBV29-1	.	TRBJ1-1	CSGLNTEAFF	TGCAGCGGGCTGAACACTGAAGCTTTCTTT
.	TRBV12-3/TRBV12-4	.	TRBJ2-2	CATAGTGELFF	TGTGCCACTGCGGGCACCGGGGAGCTGTTTTTT